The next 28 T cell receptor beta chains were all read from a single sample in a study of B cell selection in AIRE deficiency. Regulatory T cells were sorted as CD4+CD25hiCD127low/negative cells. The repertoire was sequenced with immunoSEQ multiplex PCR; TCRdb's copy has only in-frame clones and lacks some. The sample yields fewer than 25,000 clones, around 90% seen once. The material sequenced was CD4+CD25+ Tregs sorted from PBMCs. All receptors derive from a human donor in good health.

CDR3 region: CASSSIRGDSPLSGNTIYF. Here the CDR3 DNA reads TGTGCCAGCAGCTCCATTAGAGGGGACAGCCCTCTTTCTGGAAACACCATATATTTT. This chain joins TRBV7-6 and TRBJ1-3, with 7 bases aligning to TRBD1. The length of the CDR3 is 19 residues. Germline V CDR1 and CDR2: SGHVS, FNYEAQ. Unmatched junction bases numbered 16, after V lost 4 bases and J lost 1 base.

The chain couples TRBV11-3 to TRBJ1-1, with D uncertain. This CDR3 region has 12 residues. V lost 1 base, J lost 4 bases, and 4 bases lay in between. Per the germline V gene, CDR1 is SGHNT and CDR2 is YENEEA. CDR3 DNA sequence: TGTGCCAGCAGCTTAGCCCTCACTGAAGCTTTCTTT. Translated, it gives CASSLALTEAFF. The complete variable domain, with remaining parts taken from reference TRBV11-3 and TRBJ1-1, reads EAGVVQSPRYKIIEKKQPVAFWCNPISGHNTLYWYLQNLGQGPELLIRYENEEAVDDSQLPKDRFSAERLKGVDSTLKIQPAELGDSAVYLCASSLALTEAFFGQGTRLTVV.

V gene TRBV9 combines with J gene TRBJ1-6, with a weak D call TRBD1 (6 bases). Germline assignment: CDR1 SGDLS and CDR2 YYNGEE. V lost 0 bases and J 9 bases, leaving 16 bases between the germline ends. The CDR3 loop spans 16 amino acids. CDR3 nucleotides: TGTGCCAGCAGCGTAGGAGGAGGGCCCAGGGGTTCACCCCTCCACTTT. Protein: CASSVGGGPRGSPLHF.

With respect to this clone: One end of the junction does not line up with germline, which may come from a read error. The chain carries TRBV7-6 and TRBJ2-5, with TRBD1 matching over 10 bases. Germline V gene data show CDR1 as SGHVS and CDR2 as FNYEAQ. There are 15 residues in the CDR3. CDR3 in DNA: TGTGCCAGCAGTTCGGGACAGGGGTACCAAGGGACCCAGTACTTC. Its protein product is CASSSGQGYQGTQYF.

The CDR3 loop reads CASSVTGQGAYEQYF. CDR3 coding DNA: TGTGCCAGCAGCGTTACGGGACAGGGGGCCTACGAGCAGTACTTC. The chain joins TRBV7-8 to TRBJ2-7; TRBD1 matches at 11 bases. In germline, CDR1 is SGHVS, CDR2 FQNEAQ. V shed 5 bases, J shed 2 bases, and the junction held 5 bases outside the gene matches. CDR3 length: 15 amino acids.

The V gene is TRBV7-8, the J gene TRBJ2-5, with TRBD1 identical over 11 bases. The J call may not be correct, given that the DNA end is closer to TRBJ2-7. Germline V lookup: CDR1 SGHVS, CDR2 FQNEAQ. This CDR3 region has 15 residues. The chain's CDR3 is CASSVTGQGAYEQYF. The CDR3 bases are TGTGCCAGCAGCGTTACGGGACAGGGGGCCTACGAGCAGTACTTC.

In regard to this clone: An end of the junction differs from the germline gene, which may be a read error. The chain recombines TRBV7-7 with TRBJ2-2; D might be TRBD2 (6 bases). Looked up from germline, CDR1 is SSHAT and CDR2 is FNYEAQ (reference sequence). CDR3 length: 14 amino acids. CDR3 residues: CASSPRGRSGELFF. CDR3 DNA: TGTGCTAGCAGCCCACGGGGGAGATCCGGGGAGCTGTTTTTT.

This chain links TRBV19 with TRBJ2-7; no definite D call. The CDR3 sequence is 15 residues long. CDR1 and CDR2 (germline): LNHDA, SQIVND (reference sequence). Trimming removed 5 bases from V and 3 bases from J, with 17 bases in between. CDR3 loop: CASSVQFRNLYEQYF. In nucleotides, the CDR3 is TGTGCCAGTAGTGTACAATTCCGAAATCTCTACGAGCAGTACTTC.

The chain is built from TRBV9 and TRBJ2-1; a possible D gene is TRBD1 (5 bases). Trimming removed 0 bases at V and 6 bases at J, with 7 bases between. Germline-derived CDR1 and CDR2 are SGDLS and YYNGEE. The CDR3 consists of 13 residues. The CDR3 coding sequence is TGTGCCAGCAGCGTAGAGGGGTTCAATGAGCAGTTCTTC. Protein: CASSVEGFNEQFF.

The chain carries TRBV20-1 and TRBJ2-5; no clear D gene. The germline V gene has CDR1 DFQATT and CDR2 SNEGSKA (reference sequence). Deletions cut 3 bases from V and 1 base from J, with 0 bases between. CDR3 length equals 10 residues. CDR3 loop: CSASQETQYF. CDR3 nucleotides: TGCAGTGCTAGCCAAGAGACCCAGTACTTC.

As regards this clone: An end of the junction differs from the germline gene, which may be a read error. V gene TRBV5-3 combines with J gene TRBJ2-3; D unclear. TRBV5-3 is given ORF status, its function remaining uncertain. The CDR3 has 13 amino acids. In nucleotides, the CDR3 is TGTGCCAGCAGCTTGGTGGCCGCAGATACGCAGTATTTT. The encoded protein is CASSLVAADTQYF.

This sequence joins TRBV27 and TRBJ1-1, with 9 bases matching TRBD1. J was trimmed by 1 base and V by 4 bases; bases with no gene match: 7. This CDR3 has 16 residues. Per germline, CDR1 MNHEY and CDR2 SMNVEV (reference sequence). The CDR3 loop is CASSSRTGVPNTEAFF. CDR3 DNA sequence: TGTGCCAGCAGTTCGCGGACAGGGGTGCCGAACACTGAAGCTTTCTTT.

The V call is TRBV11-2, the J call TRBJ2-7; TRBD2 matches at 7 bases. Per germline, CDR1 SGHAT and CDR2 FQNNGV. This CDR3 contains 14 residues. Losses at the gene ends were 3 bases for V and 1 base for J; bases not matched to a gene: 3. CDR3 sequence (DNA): TGTGCCAGCAGCTTCGGCGGGGGATCCTACGAGCAGTACTTC. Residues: CASSFGGGSYEQYF.

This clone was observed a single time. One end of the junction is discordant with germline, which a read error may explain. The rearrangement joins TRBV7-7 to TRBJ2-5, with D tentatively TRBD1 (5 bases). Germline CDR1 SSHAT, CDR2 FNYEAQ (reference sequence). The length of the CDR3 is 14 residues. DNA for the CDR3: TGTGCTAGCAGCCTGAGACAGTTCCAAGAGACCCAGTACTTC. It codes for CASSLRQFQETQYF. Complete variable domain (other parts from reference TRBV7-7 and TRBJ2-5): GAGVSQSPRYKVTKRGQDVTLRCDPISSHATLYWYQQALGQGPEFLTYFNYEAQPDKSGLPSDRFSAERPEGSISTLTIQRTEQRDSAMYRCASSLRQFQETQYFGPGTRLLVL.

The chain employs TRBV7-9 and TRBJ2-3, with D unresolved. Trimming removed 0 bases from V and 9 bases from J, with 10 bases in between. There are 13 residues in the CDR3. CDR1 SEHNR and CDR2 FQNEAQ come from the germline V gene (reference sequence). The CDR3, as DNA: TGTGCCAGCAGCTTAGCAAGGGCTCTCACGCAGTATTTT. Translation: CASSLARALTQYF. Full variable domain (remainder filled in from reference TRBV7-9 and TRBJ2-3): DTGVSQNPRHKITKRGQNVTFRCDPISEHNRLYWYRQTLGQGPEFLTYFQNEAQLEKSRLLSDRFSAERPKGSFSTLEIQRTEQGDSAMYLCASSLARALTQYFGPGTRLTVL.

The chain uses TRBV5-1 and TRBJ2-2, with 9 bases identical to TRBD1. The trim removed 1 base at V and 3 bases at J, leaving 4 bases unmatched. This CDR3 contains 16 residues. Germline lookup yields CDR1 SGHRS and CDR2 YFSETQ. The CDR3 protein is CASSLSTGGDTGELFF. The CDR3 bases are TGCGCCAGCAGCTTGTCTACAGGGGGCGACACCGGGGAGCTGTTTTTT.

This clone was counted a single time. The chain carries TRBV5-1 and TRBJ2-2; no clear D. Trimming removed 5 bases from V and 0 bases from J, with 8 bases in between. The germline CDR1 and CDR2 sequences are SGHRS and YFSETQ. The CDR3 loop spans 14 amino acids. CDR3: CASRRTANTGELFF. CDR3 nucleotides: TGCGCCAGCAGACGCACAGCGAACACCGGGGAGCTGTTTTTT.

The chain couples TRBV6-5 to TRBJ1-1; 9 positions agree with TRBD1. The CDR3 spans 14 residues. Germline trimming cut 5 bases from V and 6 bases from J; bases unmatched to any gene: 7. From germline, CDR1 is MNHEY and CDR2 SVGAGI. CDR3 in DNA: TGTGCCAGCAGTCGAGGGGGACAGGGTTCTGAAGCTTTCTTT. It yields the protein CASSRGGQGSEAFF.

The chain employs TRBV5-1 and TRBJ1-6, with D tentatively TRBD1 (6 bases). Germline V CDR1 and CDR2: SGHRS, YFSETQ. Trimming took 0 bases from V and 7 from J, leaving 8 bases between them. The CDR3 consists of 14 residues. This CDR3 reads CASSLAQGNSPLHF. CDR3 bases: TGCGCCAGCAGCTTGGCACAGGGAAATTCACCCCTCCACTTT. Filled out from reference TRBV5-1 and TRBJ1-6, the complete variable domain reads KAGVTQTPRYLIKTRGQQVTLSCSPISGHRSVSWYQQTPGQGLQFLFEYFSETQRNKGNFPGRFSGRQFSNSRSEMNVSTLELGDSALYLCASSLAQGNSPLHFGNGTRLTVT.

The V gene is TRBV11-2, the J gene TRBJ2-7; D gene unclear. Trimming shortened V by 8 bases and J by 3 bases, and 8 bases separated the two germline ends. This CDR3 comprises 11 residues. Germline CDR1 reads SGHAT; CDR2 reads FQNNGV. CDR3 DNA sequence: TGTGCCAGCGGGGTGAGCTACGAGCAGTACTTC. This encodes CASGVSYEQYF.

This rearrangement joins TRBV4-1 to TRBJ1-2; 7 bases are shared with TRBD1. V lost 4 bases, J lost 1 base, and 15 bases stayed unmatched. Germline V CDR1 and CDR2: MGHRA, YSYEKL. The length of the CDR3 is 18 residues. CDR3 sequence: CASSLVLTGESGNYGYTF. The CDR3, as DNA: TGCGCCAGCAGCCTCGTCCTTACAGGGGAGAGTGGTAACTATGGCTACACCTTC.

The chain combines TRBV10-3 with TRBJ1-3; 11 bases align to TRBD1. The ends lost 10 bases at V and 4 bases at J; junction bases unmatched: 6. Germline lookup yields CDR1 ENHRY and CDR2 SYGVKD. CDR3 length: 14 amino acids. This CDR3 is CAREGQGGGNTIYF. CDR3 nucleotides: TGTGCCAGAGAGGGACAGGGGGGCGGAAACACCATATATTTT.

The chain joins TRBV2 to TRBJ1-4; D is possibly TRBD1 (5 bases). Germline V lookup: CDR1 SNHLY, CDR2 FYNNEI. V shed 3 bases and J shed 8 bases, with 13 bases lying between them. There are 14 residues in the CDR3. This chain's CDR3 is CASSDGRGGEKLFF. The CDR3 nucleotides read TGTGCCAGCAGTGATGGGCGGGGCGGAGAAAAACTGTTTTTT.

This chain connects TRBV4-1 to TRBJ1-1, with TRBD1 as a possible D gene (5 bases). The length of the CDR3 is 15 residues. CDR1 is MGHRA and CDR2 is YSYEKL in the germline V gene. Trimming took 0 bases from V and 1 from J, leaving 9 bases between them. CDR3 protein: CASSQDPGQNTEAFF. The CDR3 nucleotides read TGCGCCAGCAGCCAAGATCCAGGACAGAACACTGAAGCTTTCTTT.

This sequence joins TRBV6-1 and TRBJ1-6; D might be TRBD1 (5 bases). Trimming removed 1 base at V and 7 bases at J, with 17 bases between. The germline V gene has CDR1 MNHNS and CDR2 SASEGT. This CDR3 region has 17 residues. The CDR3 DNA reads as TGTGCCAGCAGTGAAGTGTTCGGGGGACTGAAGAATTCACCCCTCCACTTT. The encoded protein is CASSEVFGGLKNSPLHF.

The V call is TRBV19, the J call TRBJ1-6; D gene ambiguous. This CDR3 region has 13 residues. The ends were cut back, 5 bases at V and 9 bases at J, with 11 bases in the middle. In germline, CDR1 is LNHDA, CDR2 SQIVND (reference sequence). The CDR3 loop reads CASSLYRSSPLHF. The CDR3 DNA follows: TGTGCCAGTAGTCTATACCGGAGTTCACCCCTCCACTTT.

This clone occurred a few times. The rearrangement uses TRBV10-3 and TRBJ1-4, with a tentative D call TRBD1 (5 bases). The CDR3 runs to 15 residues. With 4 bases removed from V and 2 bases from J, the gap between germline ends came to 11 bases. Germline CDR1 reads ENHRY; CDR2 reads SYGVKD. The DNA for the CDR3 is TGTGCCATCAGTGGGGACGGGAGGACTAATGAAAAACTGTTTTTT. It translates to CAISGDGRTNEKLFF.

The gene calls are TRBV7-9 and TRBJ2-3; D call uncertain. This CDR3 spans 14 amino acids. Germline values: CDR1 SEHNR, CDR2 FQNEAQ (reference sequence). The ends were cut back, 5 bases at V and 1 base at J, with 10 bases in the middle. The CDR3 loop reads CASSLEWGTDTQYF. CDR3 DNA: TGTGCCAGCAGCCTCGAGTGGGGCACAGATACGCAGTATTTT.